The entry below describes one T cell receptor beta chain. Its antigen is unknown. No base qualities exist here, and no much larger clone lies one base off it. Using the deep immunoSEQ assay, multiplex PCR amplified TCR CDR3 regions from genomic DNA. Extracted genomic DNA from each cell subset was distributed evenly across all wells of several immunoSEQ 96-well plates, and each plate was treated as a replicate. Each replicate PCR for sorted subsets received roughly 0.2 ug genomic DNA, equal to 30,000 or so T cell genomes. Purified libraries were measured with a Qubit 3.0 fluorometer, size-checked on a Bioanalyzer 2100, and measured again with the KAPA Library Quantification kit. A separate single-read 150-cycle Illumina NextSeq 550 flow cell was used to sequence each immunoSEQ 96-well plate. As for the authors' bioinformatics: Because the immunoSEQ output held only junctional sequences and lacked quality scores, the filtering could not match the filtering applied to full-length reads. Sequences were annotated with PyIR, a Python wrapper for IgBLAST v1.9, using IMGT germline references to assign V/J genes and CDR3. Reads were filtered out if the reads had weak V/J assignments (E-value above 1e-6), no CDR3, stop codons, out-of-frame junctions, or ambiguous translated residues. V3J clonotypes were defined by identical inferred V gene, J gene, and CDR3 amino acid sequence. The percentage overlap between two repertoires was calculated by dividing the number of shared unique clonotypes by the size of the smaller repertoire. Three approaches were used to assess repertoire richness: RTK rarefaction, the Chao1 estimator, and Recon v2.1 estimates of unobserved clonotypes. Generation probabilities for all TCRbeta clonotypes obtained by the gDNA method from a few donors were computed using OLGA. As stored in TCRdb, this immuneACCESS dataset retains in-frame rearrangements with V and J assigned. A fraction of the clones does not appear; measured against another copy, unresolved V genes explain less than half of the discrepancy, and the remainder lacks a known reason. V and J calls and clone size are those listed in that table; D and trimming were worked out from the DNA. Present in this sample are around 1,100,000 clones, roughly 77% of which were seen just once. The ten largest make up roughly 0.83% of the sample.

The donors were healthy, HIV-negative adults with no recently reported acute infections or vaccinations. All donors were Caucasian adults living in Nashville, Tennessee, USA. CD4+ T cells were enriched by magnetic negative selection; naive cells were then positively selected on CD45RA, and the negative fraction formed the memory subset. After blood collection by leukapheresis, PBMCs were isolated using Ficoll-Histopaque density gradient centrifugation and then cryopreserved in the vapor phase of liquid nitrogen. Analytical flow cytometry was used to check the purity and quantity of every magnetically sorted T cell population. Each sorted fraction had its genomic DNA isolated and then quantified by UV absorbance on a Nanodrop 2000c. These data originate in a study of shared clonotypes between healthy human individuals (dated by TCRdb to the early 2020s). Some background on the complete study: The cohort comprised two women and three men aged 18 to 49 years. For each donor, CD4 naive and CD4 memory were each run on three plates, CD8 naive on two plates, and CD8 memory on one plate. To estimate repertoire size and how much clonotypes are shared between individuals, the study performed deep sequencing of blood TCR repertoires from five healthy adults. Libraries were prepared and TCR repertoires were sequenced by different laboratories using diverse techniques, in order to increase sequencing depth and limit assay-specific biases. Each donor's leukapheresis produced roughly between roughly 0.9 and 9 billion PBMCs. General study outcomes and caveats: Estimated clonotype richness was generally larger for naive than for memory subsets. Across a few donors, approximately 4.6% of naive CD4, roughly 3.4% of naive CD8, roughly 2.3% of memory CD4, and approximately 0.42% of memory CD8 clonotypes were shared. Compared with non-shared clonotypes, the clonotypes found in all four sorted-subset donors had higher generation probabilities. Pairwise subsampling indicated that sequencing depth was expected to affect the degree of clonotype sharing among donors. The genetic and exposure-history diversity represented was limited by the small number of donors. Only blood was sampled, and tissue TCR repertoires likely differ from those in blood. Incomplete sequencing was indicated by rarefaction of sorted-subset datasets, despite the large sequencing depth.

The sequencing input was memory CD4+ T cells from PBMCs. The cell subset or site label corresponds to: CD45RA-negative fraction. This sequence was found in a man between 18 and 35 years old in good health. Some clones in this sample may be carry-over from other donors' samples.

The CDR3 loop reads CASSPVVQGTDTQYF. The nucleotide sequence is given as TGTGCCAGCAGTCCAGTAGTGCAGGGCACAGATACGCAGTATTTT. The chain uses TRBV7-9 and TRBJ2-3; confidence is insufficient to name the D gene. The CDR3, cysteine through phenylalanine, is 15 amino acids long. CDR3 DNA is the only sequence kept; it has 45 bases, read in frame from the first base. V is cut by 6 bases and J by 1 base, and the space between the germline ends is 14 bases. Taken from the germline V gene (reference sequence), the CDR1 and CDR2 loops are SEHNR and FQNEAQ.